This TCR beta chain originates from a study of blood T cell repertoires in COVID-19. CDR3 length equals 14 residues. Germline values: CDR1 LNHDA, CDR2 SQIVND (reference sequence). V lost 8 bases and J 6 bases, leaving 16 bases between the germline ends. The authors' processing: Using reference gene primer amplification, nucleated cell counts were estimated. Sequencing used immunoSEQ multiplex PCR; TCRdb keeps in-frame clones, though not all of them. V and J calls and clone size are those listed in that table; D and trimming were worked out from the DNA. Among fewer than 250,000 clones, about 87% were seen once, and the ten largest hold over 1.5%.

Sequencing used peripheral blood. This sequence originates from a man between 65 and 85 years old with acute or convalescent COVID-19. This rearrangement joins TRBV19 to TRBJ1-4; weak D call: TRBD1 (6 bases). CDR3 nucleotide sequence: TGTGCCAGTGGACGGGACACTATTTATGAAAAACTGTTTTTT. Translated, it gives CASGRDTIYEKLFF.